The clone carrying this T cell receptor (beta chain) was observed a handful of times. Its antigen is unidentified. One junction end does not reproduce the germline sequence, and a read error may be involved. This sample is drawn from a study of tumor and adjacent non-tumor tissue in lung cancer. As for the study in general: Samples averaged roughly 4.2 million productive TCRbeta reads each. Study results and limitations: Significantly higher TCR diversity was found in tumor than normal lung.

This sample's RNA came from whole unsorted tissue. This non-tumor lung sample came from over 3 cm beyond the tumor edge. A modified ARM-PCR protocol with three rounds of nested PCR amplified TCRbeta. TCRdb independently ran MiXCR on the multiplex PCR reads; one entry per CDR3 protein. The data show 47,000 or so distinct CDR3 sequences, about 68% seen once. Germline V CDR1 and CDR2: LNHDA, SQIVND (reference sequence). The CDR3 has 13 residues. The chain couples TRBV19 to TRBJ1-2; no clear D gene. This receptor was obtained from a woman in her 70s with non-small cell lung cancer. The sequencing input was distant non-tumor lung tissue. CDR3 nucleotide sequence: TGTGCCAGTAGTCCGGACGGATACTATGACTACACCTTC. Translation gives CASSPDGYYDYTF.